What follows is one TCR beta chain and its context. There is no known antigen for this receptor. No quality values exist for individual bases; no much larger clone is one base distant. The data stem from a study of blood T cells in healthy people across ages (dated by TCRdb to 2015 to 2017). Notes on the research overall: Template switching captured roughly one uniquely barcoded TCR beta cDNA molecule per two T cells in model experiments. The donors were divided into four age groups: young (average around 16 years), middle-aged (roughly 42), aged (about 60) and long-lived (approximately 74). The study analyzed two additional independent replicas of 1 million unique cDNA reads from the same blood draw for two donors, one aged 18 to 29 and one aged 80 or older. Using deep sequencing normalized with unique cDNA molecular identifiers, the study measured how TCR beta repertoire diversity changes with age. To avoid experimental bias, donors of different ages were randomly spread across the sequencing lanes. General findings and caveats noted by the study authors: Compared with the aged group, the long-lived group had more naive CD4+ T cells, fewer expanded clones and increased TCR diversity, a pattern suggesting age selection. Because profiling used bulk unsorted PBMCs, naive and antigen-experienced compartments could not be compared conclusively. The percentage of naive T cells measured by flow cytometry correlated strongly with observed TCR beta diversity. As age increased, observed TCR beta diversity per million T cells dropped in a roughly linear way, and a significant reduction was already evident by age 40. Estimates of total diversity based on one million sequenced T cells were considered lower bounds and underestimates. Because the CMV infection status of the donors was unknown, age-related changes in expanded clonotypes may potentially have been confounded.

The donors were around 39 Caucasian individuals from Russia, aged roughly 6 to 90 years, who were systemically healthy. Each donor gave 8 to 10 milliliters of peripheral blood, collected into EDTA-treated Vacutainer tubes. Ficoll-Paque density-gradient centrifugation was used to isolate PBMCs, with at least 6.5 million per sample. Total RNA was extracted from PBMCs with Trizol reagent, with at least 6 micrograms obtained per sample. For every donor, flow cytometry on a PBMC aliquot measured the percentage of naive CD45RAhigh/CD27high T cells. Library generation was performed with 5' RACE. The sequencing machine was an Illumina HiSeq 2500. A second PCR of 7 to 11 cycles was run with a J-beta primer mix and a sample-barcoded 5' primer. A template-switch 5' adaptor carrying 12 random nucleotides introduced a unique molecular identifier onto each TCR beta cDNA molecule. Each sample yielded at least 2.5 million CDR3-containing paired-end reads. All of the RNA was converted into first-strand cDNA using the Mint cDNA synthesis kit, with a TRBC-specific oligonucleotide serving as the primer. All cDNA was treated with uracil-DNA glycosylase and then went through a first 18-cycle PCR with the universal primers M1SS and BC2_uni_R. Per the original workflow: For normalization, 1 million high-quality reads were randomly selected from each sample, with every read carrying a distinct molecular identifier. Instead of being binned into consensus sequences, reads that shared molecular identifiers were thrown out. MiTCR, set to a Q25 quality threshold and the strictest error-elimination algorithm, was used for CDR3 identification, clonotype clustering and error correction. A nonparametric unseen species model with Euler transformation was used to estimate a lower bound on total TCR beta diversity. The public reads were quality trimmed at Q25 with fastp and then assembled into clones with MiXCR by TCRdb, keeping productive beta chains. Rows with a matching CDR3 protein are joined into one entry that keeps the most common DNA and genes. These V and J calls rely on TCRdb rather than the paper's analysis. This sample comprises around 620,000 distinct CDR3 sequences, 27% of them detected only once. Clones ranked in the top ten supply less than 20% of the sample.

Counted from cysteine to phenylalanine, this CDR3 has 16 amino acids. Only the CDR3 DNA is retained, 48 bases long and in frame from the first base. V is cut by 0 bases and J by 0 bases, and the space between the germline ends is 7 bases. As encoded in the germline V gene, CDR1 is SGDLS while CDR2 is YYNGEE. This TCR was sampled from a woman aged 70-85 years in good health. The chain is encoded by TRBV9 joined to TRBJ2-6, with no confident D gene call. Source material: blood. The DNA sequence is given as TGTGCCAGCAGCGTAGCCCAGACCTCTGGGGCCAACGTCCTGACTTTC. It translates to CASSVAQTSGANVLTF.